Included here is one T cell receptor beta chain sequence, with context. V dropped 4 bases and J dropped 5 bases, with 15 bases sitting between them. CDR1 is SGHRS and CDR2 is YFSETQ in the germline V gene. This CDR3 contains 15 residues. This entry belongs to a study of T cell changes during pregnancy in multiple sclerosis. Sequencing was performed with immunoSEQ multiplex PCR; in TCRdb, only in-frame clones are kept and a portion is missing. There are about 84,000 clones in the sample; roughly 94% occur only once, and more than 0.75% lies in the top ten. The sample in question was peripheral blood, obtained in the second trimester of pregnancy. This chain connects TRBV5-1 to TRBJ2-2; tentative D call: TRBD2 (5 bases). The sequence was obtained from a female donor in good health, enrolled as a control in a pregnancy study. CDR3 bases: TGCGCCAGCAGCGAACCCGCGGGTGGGACCGGGGAGCTGTTTTTT. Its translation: CASSEPAGGTGELFF.